The clone carrying this TCR beta chain was seen at least ten times. The antigen is unknown. It was with unique molecular identifiers that the TCRbeta library was prepared. Each CDR3 protein is one row after TCRdb ran MiXCR on the PCR reads. Here the sample spans 300,000 to 350,000 distinct CDR3 sequences, about 16% being singletons. The data were taken from a study of T-cell reconstitution after alpha-beta-depleted transplantation in children. Study conclusions and caveats: T-cell numbers and diversity, one year after transplant, stemmed largely from T cells that were newly produced. The study traced high day-60 TCRbeta diversity in some patients to surviving recipient T cells and thymic progenitors. Reported findings indicate that, about two months after transplant, alpha-beta T cells came from several hundred expanded clones, which were derived from non-depleted graft cells.

This CDR3 region has 15 residues. Germline CDR1 LGHNA, CDR2 YNFKEQ. The V and J ends lost 5 bases and 5 bases respectively, with 16 bases between them. The chain carries TRBV4-2 and TRBJ2-1; maybe TRBD2 (6 bases). The TCR originated in a male patient aged 2 to 9 who had a stem cell transplant for acute lymphoblastic leukemia, so the T cells may come from the graft donor. The sample was PBMCs, mostly from graft donor cells, taken 360 days after TCRalphabeta/CD19-depleted stem cell transplant. The CDR3: CASSLGDSLHNEQFF. DNA of the CDR3: TGTGCCAGCAGCTTAGGGGACTCCCTCCACAATGAGCAGTTCTTC.